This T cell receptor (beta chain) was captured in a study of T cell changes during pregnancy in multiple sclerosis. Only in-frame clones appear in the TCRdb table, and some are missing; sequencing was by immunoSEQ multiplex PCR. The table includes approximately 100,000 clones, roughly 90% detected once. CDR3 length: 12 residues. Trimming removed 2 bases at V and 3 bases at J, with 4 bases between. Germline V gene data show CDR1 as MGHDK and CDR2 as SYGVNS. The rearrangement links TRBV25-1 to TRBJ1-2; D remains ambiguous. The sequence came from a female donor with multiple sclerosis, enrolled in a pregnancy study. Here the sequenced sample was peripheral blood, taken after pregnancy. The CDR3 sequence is CASSEHHYGYTF. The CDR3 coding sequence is TGTGCCAGCAGTGAACATCACTATGGCTACACCTTC.